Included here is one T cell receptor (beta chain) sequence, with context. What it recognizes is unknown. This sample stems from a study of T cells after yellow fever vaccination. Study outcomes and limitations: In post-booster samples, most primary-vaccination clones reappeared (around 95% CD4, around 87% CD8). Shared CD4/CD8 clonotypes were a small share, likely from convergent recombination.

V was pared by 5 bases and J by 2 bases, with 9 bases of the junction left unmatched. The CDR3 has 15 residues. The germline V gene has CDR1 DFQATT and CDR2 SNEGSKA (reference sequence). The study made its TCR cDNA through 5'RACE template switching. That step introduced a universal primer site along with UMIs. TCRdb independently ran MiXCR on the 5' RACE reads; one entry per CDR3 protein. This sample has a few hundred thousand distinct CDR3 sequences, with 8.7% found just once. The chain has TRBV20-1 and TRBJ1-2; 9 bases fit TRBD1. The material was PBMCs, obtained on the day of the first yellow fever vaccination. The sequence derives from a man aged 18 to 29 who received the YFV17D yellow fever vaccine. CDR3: CSAPTGTGTNYGYTF. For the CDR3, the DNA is TGCAGTGCTCCCACCGGGACAGGGACAAACTATGGCTACACCTTC.